Below are 11 T cell receptor beta chains sequenced from a single sample in a study of PD-1 blockade in classical Hodgkin lymphoma. Described time point: cycle 4 day 1 (C4D1), after around six weeks of nivolumab. Relapses following autologous stem cell transplantation were seen in all patients, with brentuximab vedotin exposure varying. The data were produced by immunoSEQ multiplex PCR, yet TCRdb's version contains in-frame clones alone and is incomplete. The sample holds tens of thousands of clones, 80% seen once. Sequencing used peripheral blood mononuclear cells (PBMCs), obtained before the fourth cycle of nivolumab. The receptors originated from a human donor with classical Hodgkin lymphoma.

Comments on this clone: One end of the junction varies from germline; a read error may be responsible. This chain joins TRBV5-6 and TRBJ2-2; D uncertain. This CDR3 is 13 amino acids long. Germline V gene data show CDR1 as SGHDT and CDR2 as YYEEEE. The CDR3 coding sequence is TGTGCCAGCGGCTTTGGGCCAGGCGGGGAGCTGTTTTTT. This sequence encodes CASGFGPGGELFF.

The J gene is TRBJ2-7, the V gene TRBV4-2; no clear D. This CDR3 contains 13 residues. The V gene's germline CDR1 is LGHNA and CDR2 YNFKEQ. V was clipped by 4 bases and J by 5 bases, with 12 bases between them. The CDR3 loop reads CASSLGRVDEQYF. The CDR3 DNA is TGTGCCAGCAGCCTTGGGCGTGTTGACGAGCAGTACTTC.

By share of the sample, this clone is medium-sized. The chain has TRBV28 and TRBJ2-2, with D uncertain. In germline, CDR1 is MDHEN, CDR2 SYDVKM. V was clipped by 11 bases and J by 2 bases, with 15 bases between them. This CDR3 has 14 amino acids. CDR3 loop: CAAADPLNTGELFF. In DNA, the CDR3 is TGTGCCGCAGCAGATCCGCTAAACACCGGGGAGCTGTTTTTT.

V gene TRBV11-3 combines with J gene TRBJ1-1; no reliable D call. This CDR3 is 16 amino acids long. CDR1 and CDR2 (germline): SGHNT, YENEEA. V shed 1 base and J shed 5 bases, with 17 bases lying between them. The DNA for the CDR3 is TGTGCCAGCAGCTTAGTCCCCACACCACCGAGAACTGAAGCTTTCTTT. This translates into CASSLVPTPPRTEAFF.

The chain joins TRBV6-5 to TRBJ2-3; the D gene is possibly TRBD2 (6 bases). The V end lost 6 bases, the J end lost 6 bases, and 16 bases lay between the germline ends. This CDR3 comprises 14 residues. Germline values: CDR1 MNHEY, CDR2 SVGAGI. CDR3 DNA sequence: TGTGCCAGCAGGCCGGGACTCCGAGGTGATACGCAGTATTTT. Protein: CASRPGLRGDTQYF.

This sequence joins TRBV14 and TRBJ1-3, with D possibly matching TRBD1 (5 bases). CDR1 is SGHDN and CDR2 is FVKESK in the germline V gene. The CDR3 sequence is 14 residues long. V lost 4 bases and J lost 9, with 16 bases in between. In DNA form, the CDR3 reads TGTGCCAGCAGCCCCTCCAGGGCCTCGGGCACCATATATTTT. This gives the protein CASSPSRASGTIYF.

This clone was recorded once. The chain is built from TRBV4-3 and TRBJ2-3; 7 bases are shared with TRBD2. V lost 4 bases to trimming and J lost 5 bases; unmatched junction nucleotides: 18. The CDR3 loop spans 18 amino acids. Germline V gene sequence: CDR1 LGHNA, CDR2 YSLEER. CDR3 sequence (DNA): TGCGCCAGCAGCCCAGCGGGACCCGGCTGGCTCCCACAAGATACGCAGTATTTT. It translates to CASSPAGPGWLPQDTQYF.

The chain combines TRBV7-9 with TRBJ2-2; 10 bases match TRBD1. The CDR3 length is 16 residues. Germline V CDR1 and CDR2: SEHNR, FQNEAQ (reference sequence). J was trimmed by 5 bases and V by 5 bases; bases with no gene match: 8. The CDR3 nucleotides read TGTGCCAGCAGCACCGGGACAGGGGTGCAGACCGGGGAGCTGTTTTTT. Amino acid sequence: CASSTGTGVQTGELFF.

The V and J genes are TRBV25-1 and TRBJ1-1; D unresolved. Trimming stripped 3 bases from V and 4 bases from J, with 9 bases between. Germline V gives CDR1 MGHDK, CDR2 SYGVNS. The CDR3 extends over 13 amino acids. For the CDR3, the DNA is TGTGCCAGCAGTGATCGGCAAAGCACTGAAGCTTTCTTT. Translating gives CASSDRQSTEAFF.

This clone was counted a few times. The genes are TRBV11-1 and TRBJ1-2, with D perhaps TRBD1 (5 bases). Trimming stripped 3 bases from V and 0 bases from J, with 5 bases between. The CDR3 consists of 13 residues. CDR1 is SGHAT, CDR2 FQDESV, per germline (reference sequence). The CDR3 reads CASSLDTNYGYTF. The CDR3 region has the DNA TGTGCCAGCAGCTTGGACACTAACTATGGCTACACCTTC.

This chain links TRBV5-5 with TRBJ1-2; D gene unclear. From germline, CDR1 is SGHKS and CDR2 YYEKEE (reference sequence). The CDR3 has 15 residues. V lost 0 bases, J lost 4 bases, and 13 bases lay in between. CDR3 nucleotides: TGTGCCAGCAGCTTGGCCGGGAACGTCGGCTATGGCTACACCTTC. As protein: CASSLAGNVGYGYTF.